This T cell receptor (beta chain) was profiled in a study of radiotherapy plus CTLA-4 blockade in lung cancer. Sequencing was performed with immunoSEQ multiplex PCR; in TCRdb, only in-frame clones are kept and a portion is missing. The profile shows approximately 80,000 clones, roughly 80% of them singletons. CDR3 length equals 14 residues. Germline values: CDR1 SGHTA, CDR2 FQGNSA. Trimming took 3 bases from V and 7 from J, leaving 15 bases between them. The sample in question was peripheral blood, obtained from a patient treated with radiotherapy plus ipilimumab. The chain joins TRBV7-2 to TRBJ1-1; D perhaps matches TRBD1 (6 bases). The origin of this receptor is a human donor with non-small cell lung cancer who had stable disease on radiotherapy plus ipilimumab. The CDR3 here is CASSFRHRVNEAFF. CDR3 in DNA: TGTGCCAGCAGCTTCCGGCACAGGGTAAATGAAGCTTTCTTT.